The T cell receptor beta chain under discussion was sequenced for a study of blood T cell repertoires in COVID-19. As handled by the study authors: By means of reference gene primer amplification, nucleated cell counts were estimated. Libraries were prepared by immunoSEQ multiplex PCR; TCRdb keeps only in-frame clonotypes and omits some of them. V and J calls and clone size come straight from that table; D and trimming were deduced from the DNA. The sample contains approximately 210,000 clones, around four fifths of which appear only once. CDR3 size: 13 residues. V lost 5 bases to trimming and J lost 9 bases; unmatched junction nucleotides: 7. Germline V lookup: CDR1 SGHDT, CDR2 YYEEEE.

The chain is built from TRBV5-6 and TRBJ1-4, with 7 nucleotides matching TRBD1. Sequenced: peripheral blood. This TCR was sampled from an older woman with active or convalescent COVID-19. CDR3 region: CASRSDRVKKLFF. In DNA form, the CDR3 reads TGTGCCAGCAGATCAGACAGGGTGAAAAAACTGTTTTTT.